The 19 T cell receptor beta chains in this list originate from one sample, sequenced in a study of beta chain features in type 1 diabetes. General study points: Among patients with Type 1 diabetes, TCRB CDR3s were moderately but significantly shorter in every one of the four CD4+ subsets.

Expressed TCRB transcripts were sequenced because the isolated RNA had all been reverse transcribed beforehand. Assay used: immunoSEQ multiplex PCR; TCRdb lists only in-frame clones, some missing. The profile shows 100,000 to 150,000 clones, 7% to 10% of them singletons. Their antigen targets remain unknown. The sequencing input was central memory CD4+ T cells from blood. The receptors were sampled from a man aged 25-45 years with type 1 diabetes.

The V and J genes are TRBV7-9 and TRBJ1-1; TRBD1 aligns across 8 bases. Per the germline V gene, CDR1 is SEHNR and CDR2 is FQNEAQ (reference sequence). This CDR3 region has 14 residues. Germline trimming cut 6 bases from V and 3 bases from J; bases unmatched to any gene: 6. The CDR3 coding sequence is TGTGCCAGCAGACGGACAGGGTCGGACACTGAAGCTTTCTTT. Its protein is CASRRTGSDTEAFF.

This clone has a handful of counts. The V call is TRBV2, the J call TRBJ2-3, with 9 bases fitting TRBD2. With 2 bases clipped from V and 2 bases from J, the junction kept 5 bases outside the gene matches. CDR1 is SNHLY and CDR2 is FYNNEI in the germline V gene. This CDR3 has 16 residues. CDR3 DNA: TGTGCCAGCAGTGAATCCCTAGCGGGGTCCACAGATACGCAGTATTTT. Translating it yields CASSESLAGSTDTQYF.

V gene TRBV7-2 combines with J gene TRBJ2-5; TRBD2 is a possible D gene (5 bases). V dropped 2 bases and J dropped 2 bases, with 15 bases sitting between them. Germline assignment: CDR1 SGHTA and CDR2 FQGNSA. CDR3 length: 16 amino acids. Here the CDR3 reads CASSLNAGGIQETQYF. CDR3 DNA: TGTGCCAGCAGCTTAAACGCGGGTGGGATTCAAGAGACCCAGTACTTC.

This rearrangement joins TRBV6-6 to TRBJ2-7; the D gene is possibly TRBD1 (5 bases). The CDR3 length is 12 residues. Trimming cost V 6 bases and J 3 bases, with 9 bases left between them. Germline V CDR1 and CDR2: MNHNY, SVGAGI (reference sequence). The CDR3 spells CASSPQDYEQYF. For the CDR3, the DNA is TGTGCCAGCAGCCCACAGGACTACGAGCAGTACTTC.

This clone was counted a few times. V usage is TRBV30 and J usage is TRBJ1-3; no clear D gene. The CDR3 totals 12 residues. V was trimmed by 4 bases and J by 4 bases, leaving 8 bases between them. Germline CDR1 reads GTSNPN; CDR2 reads SVGIG (reference sequence). This CDR3 is CAWTWSGNTIYF. The CDR3 region has the DNA TGTGCCTGGACATGGAGCGGAAACACCATATATTTT. Based on the CDR3 plus reference TRBV30 and TRBJ1-3, the full variable domain is SQTIHQWPATLVQPVGSPLSLECTVEGTSNPNLYWYRQAAGRGLQLLFYSVGIGQISSEVPQNLSASRPQDRQFILSSKKLLLSDSGFYLCAWTWSGNTIYFGEGSWLTVV.

This clone was seen a handful of times. This chain connects TRBV5-1 to TRBJ1-1; 8 bases fit TRBD1. V was pared by 4 bases and J by 1 base, with 3 bases of the junction left unmatched. Germline V gene data show CDR1 as SGHRS and CDR2 as YFSETQ. The CDR3 has 14 amino acids. As DNA, the CDR3 is TGCGCCAGCAGCCGACAGGGGAAGAACACTGAAGCTTTCTTT. Translating it yields CASSRQGKNTEAFF.

This chain connects TRBV9 to TRBJ1-2; D not resolved. V lost 0 bases, J lost 0 bases, and 9 bases lay in between. CDR3 length: 15 amino acids. The germline gives CDR1 SGDLS, CDR2 YYNGEE. The CDR3 protein is CASSVAPGANYGYTF. The DNA of the CDR3 is TGTGCCAGCAGCGTAGCCCCCGGGGCTAACTATGGCTACACCTTC.

The table lists this clone with a few counts. This chain connects TRBV6-6 to TRBJ2-1; 8 bases map to TRBD2. The trim removed 5 bases at V and 15 bases at J, leaving 9 bases unmatched. The length of the CDR3 is 12 residues. Germline V lookup: CDR1 MNHNY, CDR2 SVGAGI (reference sequence). The CDR3 sequence: CASSTGLGKMFF. CDR3 in DNA: TGTGCCAGCAGTACGGGACTAGGGAAGATGTTCTTC.

The sample holds a few counts of this clone. This chain links TRBV25-1 with TRBJ2-5; a possible D gene is TRBD2 (6 bases). The germline CDR1 and CDR2 sequences are MGHDK and SYGVNS. The CDR3 loop spans 15 amino acids. The ends were cut back, 5 bases at V and 3 bases at J, with 16 bases in the middle. DNA of the CDR3: TGTGCCAGCAGTCCTGTCCGGGGGTTGGAAGAGACCCAGTACTTC. Translated, it gives CASSPVRGLEETQYF.

In its sample, this clone was seen a few times. The J gene is TRBJ2-3, the V gene TRBV18; TRBD2 matches 12 bases. V dropped 5 bases and J dropped 1; count of bases not matched to a gene: 7. The CDR3 consists of 17 residues. Germline V lookup: CDR1 KGHSH, CDR2 LQKENI. CDR3 DNA sequence: TGTGCCAGCTCAACCCGACTAGCGGGGGACCGCACAGATACGCAGTATTTT. Amino acids: CASSTRLAGDRTDTQYF.

The rearrangement uses TRBV6-6 and TRBJ2-7; the D gene is possibly TRBD1 (6 bases). V was clipped by 7 bases and J by 2 bases, with 9 bases between them. CDR1 is MNHNY and CDR2 is SVGAGI in the germline V gene (reference sequence). The CDR3 is 12 amino acids. CDR3 protein: CASTGTPYEQYF. The CDR3 DNA reads TGTGCCAGCACCGGGACACCCTACGAGCAGTACTTC.

V is TRBV7-9 and J is TRBJ2-1; 10 bases fit TRBD2. Trimming at V came to 0 bases and at J to 6 bases, leaving 8 bases not matched to a gene. This CDR3 comprises 17 residues. Germline assignment: CDR1 SEHNR and CDR2 FQNEAQ (reference sequence). CDR3 coding DNA: TGTGCCAGCAGCTTAGCCCGGGGCCGGACTAGCGGCAATGAGCAGTTCTTC. The encoded protein is CASSLARGRTSGNEQFF.

V usage is TRBV7-6 and J usage is TRBJ2-7; the D gene is possibly TRBD1 (6 bases). Germline V gene data show CDR1 as SGHVS and CDR2 as FNYEAQ. The V gene lost 5 bases and the J gene lost 1 base, with 15 bases spanning the gap. CDR3 length: 15 residues. CDR3 amino acids: CASSLVGGDSYEQYF. The CDR3 coding sequence is TGTGCCAGCAGCCTTGTTGGGGGCGATTCCTACGAGCAGTACTTC. The full variable domain, in which reference TRBV7-6 and TRBJ2-7 provide the parts outside the CDR3, is GAGVSQSPRYKVTKRGQDVALRCDPISGHVSLYWYRQALGQGPEFLTYFNYEAQQDKSGLPNDRFSAERPEGSISTLTIQRTEQRDSAMYRCASSLVGGDSYEQYFGPGTRLTVT.

This clone came up a few times. The chain carries TRBV7-3 and TRBJ2-5; D may be TRBD2 (6 bases). There are 15 residues in the CDR3. CDR1 SGHTA and CDR2 FQGTGA come from the germline V gene. Trimming shortened V by 0 bases and J by 3 bases, and 11 bases separated the two germline ends. The CDR3 coding sequence is TGTGCCAGCAGCTTAACGCGGGCGGGGAAAGAGACCCAGTACTTC. Translating gives CASSLTRAGKETQYF.

V is TRBV5-4 and J is TRBJ1-5; D might be TRBD1 (6 bases). Trimming left V 4 bases short and J 7 bases short, with 12 bases between. CDR1 and CDR2 (germline): SGHNT, YYREEE (reference sequence). This CDR3 is built from 13 residues. CDR3 region: CASSTQGDQPQHF. The CDR3 bases are TGTGCCAGCAGCACACAGGGAGACCAGCCCCAGCATTTT.

The rearrangement joins TRBV5-1 to TRBJ2-3, with TRBD2 matching over 12 bases. The CDR3 loop spans 17 amino acids. Germline V CDR1 and CDR2: SGHRS, YFSETQ. V shed 0 bases, J shed 1 base, and the junction held 3 bases outside the gene matches. The CDR3 DNA follows: TGCGCCAGCAGCTTGGTGGCTAGCGGGGGGGGCACAGATACGCAGTATTTT. The encoded protein is CASSLVASGGGTDTQYF.

This clone was picked up a small number of times. V and J are TRBV7-3 and TRBJ2-5; 8 nucleotides agree with TRBD1. This CDR3 is built from 15 residues. CDR1 is SGHTA, CDR2 FQGTGA, per germline. Unmatched junction bases numbered 5, after V lost 1 base and J lost 4 bases. The CDR3 loop reads CASSLRPGGGETQYF. For the CDR3, the DNA is TGTGCCAGCAGCTTAAGACCAGGGGGCGGAGAGACCCAGTACTTC.

The table lists this clone with a few counts. The chain carries TRBV4-2 and TRBJ1-3; possibly TRBD1 for D (5 bases). This CDR3 has 14 residues. The V end lost 1 base, the J end lost 2 bases, and 6 bases lay between the germline ends. The germline CDR1 and CDR2 sequences are LGHNA and YNFKEQ. The CDR3 spells CASSQAGAGNTIYF. The CDR3 coding sequence is TGTGCCAGCAGCCAAGCGGGGGCTGGAAACACCATATATTTT.

The table lists this clone with a few counts. The chain links TRBV5-4 to TRBJ2-2, with TRBD2 as a possible D gene (5 bases). With 4 bases removed from V and 6 bases from J, the gap between germline ends came to 7 bases. Looked up from germline, CDR1 is SGHNT and CDR2 is YYREEE (reference sequence). This CDR3 spans 12 amino acids. The CDR3 DNA sequence: TGTGCCAGCAGCGCGGACTCCGGGGAGCTGTTTTTT. Protein: CASSADSGELFF.